This TCR beta chain was documented in a study of T cell responses to AZD1222 COVID-19 vaccine (dated by TCRdb to the early 2020s). Background for the entire study: Because spike-specific TCR depth and breadth did not differ between the two schedules, AZD1222 recipients who got a second dose at roughly 4 weeks were pooled with those who got a second dose at roughly 12 weeks. A total of 233 trial participants underwent TCR sequencing, of whom about 200 had received two doses of AZD1222 and some 26 had received two doses of the MenACWY control vaccine. Trial participants were enrolled by age into subgroups of 18-55, 56-69 and 70-plus years, and about 150, 27 and 61 TCR-sequenced participants, respectively, were included in these subgroups.

The paper as a whole reports these results and caveats: Reportedly, close to half of the unique spike-specific TCRs recognized epitopes lying outside the regions that are mutated in the B.1.351 and B.1.1.7 variants. Only a handful of AZD1222 recipients were SARS-CoV-2 seropositive at baseline, limiting conclusions about previously exposed vaccinees. The whole spike protein was spanned by vaccine-associated CD4 TCRs, and dominant responses were seen in regions 160-218 and 743-854. Because no day 14 peak-response samples were available, repertoires were characterized only after the peak T cell response. Participants were mostly white British and included more females than males, and it was suggested by the authors that clonal diversity may have been underestimated. In the small 56-69-year group, the increase in depth fell short of significance, most likely because of low power. A significant rise in spike-specific TCR breadth and depth was observed after two AZD1222 doses relative to day 0 and relative to MenACWY recipients.

The time point label of this sample denotes: baseline before first vaccination. Vaccinee samples were obtained from the UK trials COV001 and COV002, which included a single-blind randomized controlled phase 2/3 trial of AZD1222 (ChAdOx1 nCoV-19) in healthy adults. Trial participant PBMC samples were collected at day 0 and day 28 after the second dose for TCRbeta chain sequencing. At the junction V is shortened by 6 bases and J by 8 bases; bases outside the gene matches: 5. The germline V gene gives CDR1 as MNHEY and CDR2 as SVGAGI. The CDR3 spans 14 residues, from the cysteine through the phenylalanine. Only the CDR3 DNA stays, 42 bases, in frame from base 1. Regarding this clone: It has no known antigen specificity. Nothing much larger sits one base from this clone, and base qualities are not available.

The CDR3 regions of human TCRbeta chains were analyzed by immunosequencing. Under the source paper's analysis protocol: TCRs in the repertoires were compared against a reference library of SARS-CoV-2-specific TCRs that had been generated with the MIRA antigen-specificity platform. Breadth meant the fraction of unique TCRs that were SARS-CoV-2-associated, whereas depth meant the fraction of total T cells that were SARS-CoV-2-associated. Using the MIRA data, each spike-specific TCR was assigned both to the spike region to which the TCR was reactive and to a CD4 or CD8 class. Log10-transformed breadth and depth values were compared by one-way ANOVA with Sidak's multiple comparisons tests. As stored in TCRdb, this immuneACCESS dataset retains in-frame rearrangements with V and J assigned. A fraction of the clones does not appear; measured against another copy, unresolved V genes explain less than half of the discrepancy, and the remainder lacks a known reason. The DNA was the basis for D and trimming; V, J and clone size are from that table. This sample has approximately 100,000 clones in its table, and about 90% of those were observed once. Less than 9.5% of the sample lies in the top ten.

This specimen was peripheral blood, taken on day 0 of AZD1222 vaccination. The source of this sequence is an adult in good health. The V and J genes are TRBV6-5 and TRBJ2-1; 12 of the junction bases match TRBD2. CDR3 region: CASSTGLAGHEQFF. The nucleotide sequence is given as TGTGCCAGCAGCACTGGACTAGCGGGACATGAGCAGTTCTTC.